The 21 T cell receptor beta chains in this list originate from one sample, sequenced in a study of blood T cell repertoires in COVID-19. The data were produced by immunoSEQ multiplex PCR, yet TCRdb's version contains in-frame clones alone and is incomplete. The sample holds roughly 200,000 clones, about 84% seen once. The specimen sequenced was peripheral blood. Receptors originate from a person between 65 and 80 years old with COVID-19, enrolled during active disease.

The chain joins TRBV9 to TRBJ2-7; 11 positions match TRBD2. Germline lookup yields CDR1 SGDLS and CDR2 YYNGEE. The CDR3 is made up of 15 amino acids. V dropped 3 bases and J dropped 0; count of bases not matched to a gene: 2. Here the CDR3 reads CASSAGTSGSYEQYF. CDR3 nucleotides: TGTGCCAGCAGCGCTGGGACTAGCGGCTCCTACGAGCAGTACTTC.

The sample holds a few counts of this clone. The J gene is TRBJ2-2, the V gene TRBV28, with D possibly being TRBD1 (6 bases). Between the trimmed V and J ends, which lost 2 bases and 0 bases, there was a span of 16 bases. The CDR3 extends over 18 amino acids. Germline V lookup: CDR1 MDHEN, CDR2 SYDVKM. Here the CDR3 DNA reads TGTGCCAGCAGTTTAGGGGGCAGGGGTTTCTCGAACACCGGGGAGCTGTTTTTT. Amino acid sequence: CASSLGGRGFSNTGELFF.

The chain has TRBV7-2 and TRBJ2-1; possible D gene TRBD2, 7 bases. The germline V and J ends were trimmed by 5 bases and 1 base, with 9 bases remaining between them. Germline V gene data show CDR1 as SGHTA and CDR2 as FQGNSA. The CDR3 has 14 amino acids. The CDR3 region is CASSRGASYNEQFF. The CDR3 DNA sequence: TGTGCCAGCAGCCGGGGGGCATCCTACAATGAGCAGTTCTTC.

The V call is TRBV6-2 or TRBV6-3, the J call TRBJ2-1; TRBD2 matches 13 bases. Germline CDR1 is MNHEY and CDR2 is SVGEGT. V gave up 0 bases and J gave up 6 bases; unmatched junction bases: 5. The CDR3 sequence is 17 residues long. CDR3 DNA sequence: TGTGCCAGCAGTTACTCCGGACTAGCGGGGGCAACCAATGAGCAGTTCTTC. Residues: CASSYSGLAGATNEQFF.

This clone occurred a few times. The CDR3 bases are TGTGCCAGCAGTTACGCGGGACTCTCCCAGCATTTT. It translates to CASSYAGLSQHF. The V call is TRBV6-2 or TRBV6-3, the J call TRBJ1-5, with D possibly TRBD1 on 5 matching bases. The CDR3 is 12 amino acids. From germline, CDR1 is MNHEY and CDR2 SVGEGT. Trimming took off 2 bases at V and 11 bases at J, with 10 bases between the two ends.

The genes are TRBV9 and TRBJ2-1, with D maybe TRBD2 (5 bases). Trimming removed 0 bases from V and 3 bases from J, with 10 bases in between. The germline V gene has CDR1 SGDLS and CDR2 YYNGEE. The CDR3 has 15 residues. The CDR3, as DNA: TGTGCCAGCAGCGTAGAGTTGGGGAGCTACAATGAGCAGTTCTTC. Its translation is CASSVELGSYNEQFF.

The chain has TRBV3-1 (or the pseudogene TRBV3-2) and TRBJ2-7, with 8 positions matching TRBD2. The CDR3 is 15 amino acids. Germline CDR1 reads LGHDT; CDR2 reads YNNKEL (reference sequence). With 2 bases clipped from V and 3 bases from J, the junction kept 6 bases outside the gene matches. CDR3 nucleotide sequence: TGTGCCAGCAGCCAATTGGTTAGCGGGAACTACGAGCAGTACTTC. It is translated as CASSQLVSGNYEQYF.

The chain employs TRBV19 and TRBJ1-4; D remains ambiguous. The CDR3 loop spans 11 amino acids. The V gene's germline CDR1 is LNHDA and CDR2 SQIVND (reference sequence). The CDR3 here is CASETNEKLFF. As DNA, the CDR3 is TGTGCTAGCGAGACTAATGAAAAACTGTTTTTT.

The CDR3 DNA reads TGTGCCAGCAGAACACTAGCGGGGGGAGAGACCGGGGAGCTGTTTTTT. Amino acid sequence: CASRTLAGGETGELFF. The chain carries TRBV7-2 and TRBJ2-2; the match to TRBD2 covers 12 bases. Germline V CDR1 and CDR2: SGHTA, FQGNSA. CDR3 length equals 16 residues. V shed 6 bases and J 5 bases; nucleotides not matched to a gene: 7.

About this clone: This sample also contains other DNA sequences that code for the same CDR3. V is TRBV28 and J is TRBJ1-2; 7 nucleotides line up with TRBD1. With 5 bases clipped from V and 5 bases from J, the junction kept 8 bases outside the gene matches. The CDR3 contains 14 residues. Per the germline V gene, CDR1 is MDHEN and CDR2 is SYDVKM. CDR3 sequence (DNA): TGTGCCAGCAGTCCCCCGACAGGGAGATATGGCTACACCTTC. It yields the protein CASSPPTGRYGYTF.

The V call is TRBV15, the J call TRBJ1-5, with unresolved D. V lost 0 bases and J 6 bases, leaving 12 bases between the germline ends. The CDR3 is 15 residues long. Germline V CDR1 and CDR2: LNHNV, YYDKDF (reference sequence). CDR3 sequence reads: CATSRDSGASQPQHF. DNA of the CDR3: TGTGCCACCAGCAGAGATTCCGGAGCCAGTCAGCCCCAGCATTTT.

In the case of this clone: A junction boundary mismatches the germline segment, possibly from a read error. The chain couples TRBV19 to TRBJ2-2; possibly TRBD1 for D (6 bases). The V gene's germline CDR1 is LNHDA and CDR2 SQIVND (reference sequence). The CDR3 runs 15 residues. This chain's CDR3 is CASRIGQGNAGELFF. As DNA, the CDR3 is TGTGCCAGTAGGATTGGGCAGGGGAACGCCGGGGAGCTGTTTTTT.

The CDR3 coding sequence is TGTGCCAGTAGGCCCCTAGCGGATTACACCGGGGAGCTGTTTTTT. It specifies CASRPLADYTGELFF. J is TRBJ2-2 and V is TRBV19, with 7 nucleotides matching TRBD2. V was pared by 6 bases and J by 3 bases, with 7 bases of the junction left unmatched. There are 15 residues in the CDR3. CDR1 is LNHDA, CDR2 SQIVND, per germline (reference sequence).

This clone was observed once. CDR3 sequence: CASSRNTAGDYEQYF. The DNA of the CDR3 is TGTGCCAGCAGCCGGAATACAGCGGGCGATTACGAGCAGTACTTC. The gene calls are TRBV6-2 or TRBV6-3 and TRBJ2-7; D perhaps matches TRBD2 (6 bases). CDR1 is MNHEY and CDR2 is SVGEGT in the germline V gene. The length of the CDR3 is 15 residues. Trimming pared 6 bases from V and 4 bases from J, leaving 19 bases between.

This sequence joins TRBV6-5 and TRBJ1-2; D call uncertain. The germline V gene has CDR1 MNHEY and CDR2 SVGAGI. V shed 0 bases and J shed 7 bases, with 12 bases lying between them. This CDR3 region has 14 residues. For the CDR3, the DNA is TGTGCCAGCAGTTACTCCCTTGAGGTGGGTGGCTACACCTTC. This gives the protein CASSYSLEVGGYTF.

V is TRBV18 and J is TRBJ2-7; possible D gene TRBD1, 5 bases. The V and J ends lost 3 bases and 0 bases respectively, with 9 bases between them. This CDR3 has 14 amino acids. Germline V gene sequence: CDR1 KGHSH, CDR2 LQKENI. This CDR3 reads CASSPTDSSYEQYF. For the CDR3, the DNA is TGTGCCAGCTCACCGACAGACAGCTCCTACGAGCAGTACTTC.

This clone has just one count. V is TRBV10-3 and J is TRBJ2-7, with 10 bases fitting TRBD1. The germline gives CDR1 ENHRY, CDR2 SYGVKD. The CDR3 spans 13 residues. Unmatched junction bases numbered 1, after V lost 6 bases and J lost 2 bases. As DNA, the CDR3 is TGTGCCATCAGGGGGACAGGGGCCTACGAGCAGTACTTC. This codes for CAIRGTGAYEQYF.

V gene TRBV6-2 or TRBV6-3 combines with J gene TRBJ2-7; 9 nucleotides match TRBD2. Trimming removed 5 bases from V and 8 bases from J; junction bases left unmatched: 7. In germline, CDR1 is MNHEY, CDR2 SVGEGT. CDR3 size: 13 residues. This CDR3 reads CASSPLAGLKQYF. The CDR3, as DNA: TGTGCCAGCAGTCCCCTAGCGGGACTTAAGCAGTACTTC.

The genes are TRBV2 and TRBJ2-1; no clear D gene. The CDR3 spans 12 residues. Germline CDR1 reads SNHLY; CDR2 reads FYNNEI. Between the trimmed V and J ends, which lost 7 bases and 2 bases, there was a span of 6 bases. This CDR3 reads CASKRPYNEQFF. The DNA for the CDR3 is TGTGCCAGCAAGAGGCCCTACAATGAGCAGTTCTTC.

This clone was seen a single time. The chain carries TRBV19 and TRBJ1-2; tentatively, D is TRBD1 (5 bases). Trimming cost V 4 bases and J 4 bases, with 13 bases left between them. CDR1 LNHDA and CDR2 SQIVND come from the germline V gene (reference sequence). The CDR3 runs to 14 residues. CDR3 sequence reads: CASSKGQNGYGYTF. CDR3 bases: TGTGCCAGTAGTAAGGGGCAGAATGGCTATGGCTACACCTTC. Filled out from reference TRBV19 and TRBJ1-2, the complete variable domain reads DGGITQSPKYLFRKEGQNVTLSCEQNLNHDAMYWYRQDPGQGLRLIYYSQIVNDFQKGDIAEGYSVSREKKESFPLTVTSAQKNPTAFYLCASSKGQNGYGYTFGSGTRLTVV.

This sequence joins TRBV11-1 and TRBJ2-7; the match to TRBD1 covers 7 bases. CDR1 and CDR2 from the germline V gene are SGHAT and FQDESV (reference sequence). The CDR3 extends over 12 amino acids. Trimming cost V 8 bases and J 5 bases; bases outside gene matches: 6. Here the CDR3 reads CASGTGANEQYF. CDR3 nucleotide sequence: TGTGCCAGCGGTACAGGGGCGAACGAGCAGTACTTC.